These 9 T cell receptor beta chains were all obtained from the same sample, sequenced in a study of glioma-infiltrating T cells after dendritic cell vaccination (dated by TCRdb to 2016 to 2017). The protocol used for the library was the immunoSEQ multiplex PCR assay. TCRdb provides this immuneACCESS table in a form limited to in-frame rearrangements. Some clones are lacking; in checked studies, under half of them reflect an unresolved V gene, and why the rest are absent is not known. Across this sample there are fewer than 85,000 clones, with around 86% seen only once. 2% to 2.5% of the sample is taken by the ten largest. The time point label corresponds to: after dendritic cell vaccination, including at tumor progression/relapse. Specimen: blood, collected after dendritic cell vaccination. All receptors come from a human donor with glioblastoma.

In this sample, this clone turned up once. The chain joins TRBV28 to TRBJ2-7; TRBD1 might be the D (6 bases). The CDR3 totals 11 residues. The V gene's germline CDR1 is MDHEN and CDR2 SYDVKM. The germline V and J ends were trimmed by 8 bases and 4 bases, with 9 bases remaining between them. Here the CDR3 reads CASFQGYEQYF. The CDR3 nucleotides read TGTGCCAGCTTCCAGGGGTACGAGCAGTACTTC.

The chain uses TRBV5-1 and TRBJ1-6; D gene uncertain. Germline CDR1 SGHRS, CDR2 YFSETQ. V was cut by 1 base and J by 7 bases, with 12 bases left in between. The CDR3 spans 15 residues. CDR3 in DNA: TGCGCCAGCAGCTTGAGCAGTCAGAGGAATTCACCCCTCCACTTT. Protein sequence: CASSLSSQRNSPLHF.

This sequence joins TRBV5-1 and TRBJ2-5, with D possibly being TRBD1 (6 bases). V lost 2 bases and J 1 base, leaving 9 bases between the germline ends. From germline, CDR1 is SGHRS and CDR2 YFSETQ. CDR3 length: 14 residues. The CDR3 bases are TGCGCCAGCAGCTTCGCAGGGGCCCAAGAGACCCAGTACTTC. Protein sequence: CASSFAGAQETQYF.

The chain carries TRBV2 and TRBJ2-5; D is perhaps TRBD2 (6 bases). This CDR3 comprises 14 residues. The V and J ends lost 5 bases and 7 bases respectively, with 17 bases between them. Germline V gene sequence: CDR1 SNHLY, CDR2 FYNNEI. The CDR3 DNA is TGTGCCAGCAGTCGCCAAGCCCTCGGGGGGACCCAGTACTTC. Translating it yields CASSRQALGGTQYF.

This chain connects TRBV9 to TRBJ2-1; D is possibly TRBD2 (6 bases). The CDR3 extends over 15 amino acids. Trimming removed 3 bases at V and 4 bases at J, with 14 bases between. CDR1 is SGDLS, CDR2 YYNGEE, per germline. The CDR3 reads CASSGGTAGYNEQFF. The DNA for the CDR3 is TGTGCCAGCAGCGGGGGGACTGCGGGGTACAATGAGCAGTTCTTC.

V is TRBV4-1 and J is TRBJ2-2; 9 bases are a match to TRBD2. J lost 10 bases, V lost 0 bases, and 6 bases had no gene match. This CDR3 is 15 amino acids long. Germline V gives CDR1 MGHRA, CDR2 YSYEKL. Written as DNA, the CDR3 is TGCGCCAGCAGCCAAGATCTAGCGGGAAACGCGGAGCTGTTTTTT. It encodes CASSQDLAGNAELFF.

The gene calls are TRBV29-1 and TRBJ1-4; tentatively, D is TRBD1 (6 bases). V dropped 4 bases and J dropped 8 bases, with 14 bases sitting between them. The CDR3 extends over 13 amino acids. The V gene's germline CDR1 is SQVTM and CDR2 ANQGSEA. The CDR3 nucleotides read TGCAGCGTTGGGTTGGGGCAGGGGGAAAAACTGTTTTTT. It encodes CSVGLGQGEKLFF.

In this sample, this clone turned up once. The CDR3: CASSSEGTGSSRREKLFF. The CDR3 coding sequence is TGTGCCAGCAGTTCGGAGGGGACAGGGTCGTCAAGGCGGGAAAAACTGTTTTTT. The chain uses TRBV2 and TRBJ1-4; 9 nucleotides match TRBD1. V shed 5 bases, J shed 8 bases, and the junction held 18 bases outside the gene matches. Germline CDR1 reads SNHLY; CDR2 reads FYNNEI. The CDR3 consists of 18 residues.

The chain is built from TRBV7-9 and TRBJ2-2, with 15 bases lining up with TRBD2. The CDR3 sequence is 19 residues long. With V trimmed by 4 bases and J by 4 bases, 10 bases remained unmatched. Germline-derived CDR1 and CDR2 are SEHNR and FQNEAQ (reference sequence). CDR3 coding DNA: TGTGCCAGCAGCTCCGGACTAGCGGGAGGGCCTTTCAGCACCGGGGAGCTGTTTTTT. It yields the protein CASSSGLAGGPFSTGELFF. The full variable domain, its missing parts supplied by reference TRBV7-9 and TRBJ2-2, is DTGVSQNPRHKITKRGQNVTFRCDPISEHNRLYWYRQTLGQGPEFLTYFQNEAQLEKSRLLSDRFSAERPKGSFSTLEIQRTEQGDSAMYLCASSSGLAGGPFSTGELFFGEGSRLTVL.